The T cell receptor (beta chain) described here comes from a study of blood T cells in healthy people across ages. Study conclusions and caveats: Relative to aged donors, long-lived donors carried more naive CD4+ cells and displayed higher diversity.

V was cut by 6 bases and J by 7 bases, with 18 bases left in between. This CDR3 has 14 amino acids. With regard to this clonotype: Its antigen remains unidentified.

The authors ran a second PCR of roughly 6 to 11 cycles using a sample-barcoded 5' primer and a J-beta primer mix. TCRdb reprocessed the 5' RACE reads via MiXCR and lists one record per CDR3 protein. The table records 1.5 million to 2 million distinct CDR3 sequences, about 50% of them present only once. V usage is TRBV12-3 or TRBV12-4 and J usage is TRBJ1-1, with D hard to call. Sample: blood. The clonotype was recovered from a woman in her 40s in good health. DNA for the CDR3: TGTGCCAGCAGCTGGCTCGGTCAGTTTGTTGAAGCTTTCTTT. Its protein is CASSWLGQFVEAFF.